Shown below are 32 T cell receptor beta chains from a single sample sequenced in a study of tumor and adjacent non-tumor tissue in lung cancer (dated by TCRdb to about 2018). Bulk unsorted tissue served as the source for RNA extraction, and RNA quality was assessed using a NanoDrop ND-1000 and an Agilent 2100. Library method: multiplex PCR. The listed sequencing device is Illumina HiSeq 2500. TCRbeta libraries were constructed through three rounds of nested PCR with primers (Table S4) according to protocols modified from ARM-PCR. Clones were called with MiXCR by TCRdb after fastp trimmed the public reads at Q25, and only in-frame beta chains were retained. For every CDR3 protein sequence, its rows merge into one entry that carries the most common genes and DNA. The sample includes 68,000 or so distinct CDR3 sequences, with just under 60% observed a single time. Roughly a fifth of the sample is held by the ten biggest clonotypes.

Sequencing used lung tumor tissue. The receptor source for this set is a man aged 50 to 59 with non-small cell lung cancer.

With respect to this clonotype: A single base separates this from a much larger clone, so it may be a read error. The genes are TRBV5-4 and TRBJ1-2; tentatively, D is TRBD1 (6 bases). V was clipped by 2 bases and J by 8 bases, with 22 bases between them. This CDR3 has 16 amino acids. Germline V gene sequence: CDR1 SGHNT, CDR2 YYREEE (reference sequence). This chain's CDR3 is CASSFLTGTWGDGYTF. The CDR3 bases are TGTGCCAGCAGCTTTTTAACCGGGACATGGGGCGACGGCTACACCTTC.

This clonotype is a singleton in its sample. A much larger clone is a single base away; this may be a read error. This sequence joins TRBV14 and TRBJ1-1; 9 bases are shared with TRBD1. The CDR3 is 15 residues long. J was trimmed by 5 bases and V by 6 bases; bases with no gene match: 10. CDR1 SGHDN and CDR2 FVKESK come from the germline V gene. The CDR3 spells CASRQAGTGNTEAFF. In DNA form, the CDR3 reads TGTGCCAGCAGGCAGGCTGGGACAGGGAATACTGAAGCTTTCTTT.

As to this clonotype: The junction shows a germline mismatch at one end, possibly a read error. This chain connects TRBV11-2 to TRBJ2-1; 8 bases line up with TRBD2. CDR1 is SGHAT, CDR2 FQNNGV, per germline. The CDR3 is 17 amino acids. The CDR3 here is CASSLVRDGGALNERFF. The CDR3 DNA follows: TGTGCCAGCAGCTTAGTTCGCGACGGGGGGGCCTTGAATGAGCGGTTCTTC.

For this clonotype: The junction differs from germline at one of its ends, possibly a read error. CDR3: CSVGETAASYGYNF. Written as DNA, the CDR3 is TGCAGCGTTGGGGAGACGGCCGCTAGCTATGGCTACAACTTC. This chain connects TRBV29-1 to TRBJ1-2; no clear D. Germline CDR1 and CDR2: SQVTM and ANQGSEA. The CDR3 is made up of 14 amino acids.

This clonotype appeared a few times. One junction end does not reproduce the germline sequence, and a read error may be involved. This CDR3 is CASSRIYGANVLTF. The CDR3 DNA sequence: TGTGCCAGCAGTCGGATCTATGGGGCTAACGTCCTGACTTTC. The chain links TRBV6-5 to TRBJ2-6; the D gene is possibly TRBD1 (5 bases). The CDR3 extends over 14 amino acids. CDR1 and CDR2 from the germline V gene are MNHEY and SVGAGI.

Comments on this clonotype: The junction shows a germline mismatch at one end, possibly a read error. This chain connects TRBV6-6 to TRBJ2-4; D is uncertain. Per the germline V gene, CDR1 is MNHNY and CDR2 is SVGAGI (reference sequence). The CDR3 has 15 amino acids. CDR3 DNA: TGTGCCAGCAGTTACTCGATAGACGGTCAAAACAATCAGTACTTC. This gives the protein CASSYSIDGQNNQYF.

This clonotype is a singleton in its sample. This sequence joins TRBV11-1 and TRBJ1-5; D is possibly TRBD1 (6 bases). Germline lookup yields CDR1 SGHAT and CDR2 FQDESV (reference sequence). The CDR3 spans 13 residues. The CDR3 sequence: CTSSLGGGQPQHF. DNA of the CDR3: TGTACTAGCAGCTTAGGGGGTGGTCAGCCCCAGCATTTT.

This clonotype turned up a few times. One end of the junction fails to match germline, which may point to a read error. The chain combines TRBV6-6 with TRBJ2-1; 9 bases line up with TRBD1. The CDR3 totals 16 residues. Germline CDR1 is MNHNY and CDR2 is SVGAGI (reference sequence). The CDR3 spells CASSCLGQGLYNELFF. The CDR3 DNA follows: TGTGCCAGCAGTTGCTTGGGACAGGGCCTATACAATGAGCTGTTCTTC.

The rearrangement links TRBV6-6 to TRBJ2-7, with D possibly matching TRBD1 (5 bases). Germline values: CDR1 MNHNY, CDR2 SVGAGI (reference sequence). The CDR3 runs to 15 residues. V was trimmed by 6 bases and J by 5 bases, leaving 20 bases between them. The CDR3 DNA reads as TGTGCCAGCAGCATGGGCCCACAGGCCTACAACGAGCAGTACTTC. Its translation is CASSMGPQAYNEQYF.

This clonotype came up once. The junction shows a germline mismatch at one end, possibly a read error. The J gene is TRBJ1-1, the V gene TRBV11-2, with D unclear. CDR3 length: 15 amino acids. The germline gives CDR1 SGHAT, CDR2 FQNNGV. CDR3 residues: CASSFSSNIDTEAFF. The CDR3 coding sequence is TGCGCCAGCAGCTTCTCGAGTAATATAGACACTGAAGCTTTCTTC.

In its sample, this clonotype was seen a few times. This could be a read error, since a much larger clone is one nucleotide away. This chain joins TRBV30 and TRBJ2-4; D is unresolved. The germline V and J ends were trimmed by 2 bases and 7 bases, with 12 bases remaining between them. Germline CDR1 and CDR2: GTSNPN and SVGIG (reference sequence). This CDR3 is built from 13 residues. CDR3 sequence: CAWSRNGFNIQYF. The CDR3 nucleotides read TGTGCCTGGAGTCGAAATGGGTTTAACATTCAGTACTTC.

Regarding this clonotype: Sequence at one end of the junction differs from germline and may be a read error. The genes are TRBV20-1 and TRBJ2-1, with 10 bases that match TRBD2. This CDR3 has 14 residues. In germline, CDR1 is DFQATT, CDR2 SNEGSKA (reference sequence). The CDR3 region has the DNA TGCAGTGCCACTAGCGGGGCGGCCGTGGATGAGCAGTTTTTC. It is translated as CSATSGAAVDEQFF.

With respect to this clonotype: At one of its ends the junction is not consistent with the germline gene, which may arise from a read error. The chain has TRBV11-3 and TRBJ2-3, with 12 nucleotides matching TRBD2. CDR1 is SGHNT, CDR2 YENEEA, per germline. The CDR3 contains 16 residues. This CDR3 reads CGSSPGTSGFADTQYF. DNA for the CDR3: TGTGGCAGCAGCCCGGGGACTAGCGGGTTTGCAGATACGCAATATTTT.

The CDR3 DNA reads TGTGCCAGCAGCCAAGGTCCCGGGACTAGCTGGAGGGCCAACACCGGTGGGCTGTTTTTT. Its translation: CASSQGPGTSWRANTGGLFF. This chain connects TRBV4-2 to TRBJ2-2; TRBD2 agrees at 9 bases. CDR1 is LGHNA, CDR2 YNFKEQ, per germline. J was trimmed by 13 bases and V by 1 base; bases with no gene match: 25. The CDR3 contains 20 residues.

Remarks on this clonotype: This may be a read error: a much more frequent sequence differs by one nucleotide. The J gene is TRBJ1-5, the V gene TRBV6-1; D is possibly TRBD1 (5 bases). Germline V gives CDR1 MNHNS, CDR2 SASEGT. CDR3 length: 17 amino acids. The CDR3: CASSPGLFVAGNQTQHF. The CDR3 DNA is TGTGCCAGCAGTCCGGGACTCTTCGTCGCGGGCAATCAGACCCAGCATTTT.

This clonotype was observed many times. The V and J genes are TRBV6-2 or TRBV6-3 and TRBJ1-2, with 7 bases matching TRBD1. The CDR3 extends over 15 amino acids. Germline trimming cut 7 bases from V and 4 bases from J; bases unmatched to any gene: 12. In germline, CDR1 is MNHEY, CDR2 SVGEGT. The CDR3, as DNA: TGTGCCAGCAATGACAGGGCCTCCCGTAGCTATGGCTACACCTTC. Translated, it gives CASNDRASRSYGYTF.

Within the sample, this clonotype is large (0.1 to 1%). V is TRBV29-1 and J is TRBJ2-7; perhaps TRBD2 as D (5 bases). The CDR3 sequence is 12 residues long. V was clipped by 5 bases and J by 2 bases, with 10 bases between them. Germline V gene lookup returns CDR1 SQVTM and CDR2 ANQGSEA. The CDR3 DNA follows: TGCAGCGTTCGAGGGAGTGCCTACGAGCAGTACTTC. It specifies CSVRGSAYEQYF.

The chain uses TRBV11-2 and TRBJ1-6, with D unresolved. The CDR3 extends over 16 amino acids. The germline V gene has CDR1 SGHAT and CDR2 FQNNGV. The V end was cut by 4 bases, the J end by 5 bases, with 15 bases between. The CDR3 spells CASSSSRHNHNSPLHF. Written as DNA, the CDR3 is TGTGCCAGCAGCTCCTCGAGACACAACCATAATTCACCCCTCCACTTT. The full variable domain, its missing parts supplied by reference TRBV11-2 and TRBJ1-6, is EAGVAQSPRYKIIEKRQSVAFWCNPISGHATLYWYQQILGQGPKLLIQFQNNGVVDDSQLPKDRFSAERLKGVDSTLKIQPAKLEDSAVYLCASSSSRHNHNSPLHFGNGTRLTVT.

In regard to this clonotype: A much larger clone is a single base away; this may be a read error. CDR3 loop: CASSPGMTATYEQYF. CDR3 bases: TGTGCCAGCAGCCCAGGGATGACAGCCACCTACGAGCAGTACTTC. The chain recombines TRBV11-3 with TRBJ2-7; D possibly corresponds to TRBD1 (5 bases). Trimming took off 5 bases at V and 2 bases at J, with 16 bases between the two ends. The CDR3 sequence is 15 residues long. Germline V gene lookup returns CDR1 SGHNT and CDR2 YENEEA.

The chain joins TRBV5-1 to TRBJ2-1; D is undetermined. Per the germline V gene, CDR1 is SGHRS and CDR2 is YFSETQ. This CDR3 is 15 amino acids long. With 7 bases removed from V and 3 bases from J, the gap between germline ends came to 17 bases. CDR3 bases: TGCGCCAGCTGCAGAGACCGAGAGAGCTACAATGAGCAGTTCTTC. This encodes CASCRDRESYNEQFF.

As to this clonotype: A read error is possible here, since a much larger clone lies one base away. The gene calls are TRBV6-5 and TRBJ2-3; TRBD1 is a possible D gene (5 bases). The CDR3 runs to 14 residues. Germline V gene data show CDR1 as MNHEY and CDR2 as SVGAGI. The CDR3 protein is CSSRPSLGPDTQYF. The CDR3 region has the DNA TGTTCCAGCAGGCCCTCTCTGGGGCCAGATACGCAGTATTTT.

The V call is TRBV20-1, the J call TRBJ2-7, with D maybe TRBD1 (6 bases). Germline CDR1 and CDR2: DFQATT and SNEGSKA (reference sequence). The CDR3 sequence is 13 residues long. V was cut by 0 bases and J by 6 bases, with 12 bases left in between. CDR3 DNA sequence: TGCAGTGCTAGAGATCCCCCAGGGGTCGAGCAGTACTTC. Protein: CSARDPPGVEQYF.

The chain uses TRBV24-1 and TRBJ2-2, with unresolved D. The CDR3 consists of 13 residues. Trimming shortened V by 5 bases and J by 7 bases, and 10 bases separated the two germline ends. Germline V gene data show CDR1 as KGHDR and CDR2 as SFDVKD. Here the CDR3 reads CATSVKTSGELFF. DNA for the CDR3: TGTGCCACCAGTGTCAAAACGAGCGGGGAGCTGTTTTTT.

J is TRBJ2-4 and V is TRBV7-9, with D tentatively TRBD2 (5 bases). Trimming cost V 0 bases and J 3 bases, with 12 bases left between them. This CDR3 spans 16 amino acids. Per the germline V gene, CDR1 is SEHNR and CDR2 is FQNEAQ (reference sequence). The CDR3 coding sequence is TGTGCCAGCAGCTTAGCGCGAGGGATGGACAAAAACATTCAGTACTTC. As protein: CASSLARGMDKNIQYF.

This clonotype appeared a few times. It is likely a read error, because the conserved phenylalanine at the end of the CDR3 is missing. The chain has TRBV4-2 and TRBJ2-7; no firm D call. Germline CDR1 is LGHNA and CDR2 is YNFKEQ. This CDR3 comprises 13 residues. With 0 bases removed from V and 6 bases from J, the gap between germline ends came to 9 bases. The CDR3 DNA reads TGTGCCAGCAGCCAAGATGCAGGCCGCGAGCAGTACTCC. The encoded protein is CASSQDAGREQYS.

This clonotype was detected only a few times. CDR3: CAWSVKSGGSNEQFF. The CDR3, as DNA: TGTGCCTGGAGTGTTAAATCGGGGGGATCCAATGAGCAGTTCTTC. The rearrangement joins TRBV30 to TRBJ2-1, with TRBD2 identical over 7 bases. Losses at the gene ends were 0 bases for V and 6 bases for J; bases not matched to a gene: 8. Germline-derived CDR1 and CDR2 are GTSNPN and SVGIG (reference sequence). CDR3 length: 15 residues.

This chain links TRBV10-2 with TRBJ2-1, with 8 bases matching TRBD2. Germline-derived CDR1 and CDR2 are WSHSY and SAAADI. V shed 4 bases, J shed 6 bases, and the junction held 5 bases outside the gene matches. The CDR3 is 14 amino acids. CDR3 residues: CASSVLAGSNEQFF. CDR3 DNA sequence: TGCGCCAGCAGTGTCCTAGCGGGCAGCAATGAGCAGTTCTTC.

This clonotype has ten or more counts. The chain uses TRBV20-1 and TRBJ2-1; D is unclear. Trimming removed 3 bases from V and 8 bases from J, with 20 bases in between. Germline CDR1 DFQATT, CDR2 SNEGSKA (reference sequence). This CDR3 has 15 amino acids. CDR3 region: CSARKVGPNPDEQFF. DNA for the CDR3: TGCAGTGCTAGGAAGGTCGGGCCAAATCCTGATGAGCAGTTCTTC.

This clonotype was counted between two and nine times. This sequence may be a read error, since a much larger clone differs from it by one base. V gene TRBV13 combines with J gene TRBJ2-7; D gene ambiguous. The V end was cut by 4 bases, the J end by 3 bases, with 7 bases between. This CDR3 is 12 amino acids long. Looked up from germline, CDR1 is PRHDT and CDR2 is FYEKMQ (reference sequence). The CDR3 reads CASSSLGYEQYF. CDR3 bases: TGTGCCAGCAGCTCCTTGGGCTACGAGCAGTACTTC. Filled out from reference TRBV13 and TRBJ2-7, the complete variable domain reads AAGVIQSPRHLIKEKRETATLKCYPIPRHDTVYWYQQGPGQDPQFLISFYEKMQSDKGSIPDRFSAQQFSDYHSELNMSSLELGDSALYFCASSSLGYEQYFGPGTRLTVT.

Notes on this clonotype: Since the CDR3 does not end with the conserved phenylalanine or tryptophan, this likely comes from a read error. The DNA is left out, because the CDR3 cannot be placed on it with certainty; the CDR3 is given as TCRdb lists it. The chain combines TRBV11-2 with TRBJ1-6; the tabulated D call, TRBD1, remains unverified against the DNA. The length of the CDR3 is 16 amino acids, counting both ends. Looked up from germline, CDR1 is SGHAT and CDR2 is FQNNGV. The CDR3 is CASSFSGHDYNSPLHL.

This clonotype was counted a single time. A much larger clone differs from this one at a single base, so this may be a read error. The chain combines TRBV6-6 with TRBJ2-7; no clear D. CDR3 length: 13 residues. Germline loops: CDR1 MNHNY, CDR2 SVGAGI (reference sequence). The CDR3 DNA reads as TGTGCCGGCAGTTACAGCAGCGACTACGAGCAGTACTTC. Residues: CAGSYSSDYEQYF.

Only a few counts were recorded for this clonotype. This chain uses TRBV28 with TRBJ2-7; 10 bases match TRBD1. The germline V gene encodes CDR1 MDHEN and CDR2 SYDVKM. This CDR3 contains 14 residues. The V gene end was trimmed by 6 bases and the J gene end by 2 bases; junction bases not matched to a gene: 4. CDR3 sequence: CASRTGTGAYEQYF. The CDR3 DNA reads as TGTGCCAGCAGGACCGGGACAGGGGCCTACGAGCAGTACTTC.